Listed below are T cell receptor beta chains from one sample, sequenced in a study of T cell repertoires in cytomegalovirus infection. Using its own MiXCR run on the reads, TCRdb lists one record per CDR3 protein. This table has around 530,000 distinct CDR3 sequences, about 25% appearing once. Sequences were obtained from PBMCs. The origin of the receptors is a human donor in good health (CMV status not recorded). Some clones in this sample may be carry-over from other donors' samples. The CDR3 runs from the conserved cysteine through the conserved F or W. A D gene is named only where the DNA matches it firmly. Not all rows give a size; the values are once, few, many and, for expanded clones, a class.

D | size | J | V | CDR3 | DNA
TRBD1 | NA | TRBJ2-7 | TRBV19 | CASRRQGSPLSGQQYF | TGTGCCAGTAGACGACAGGGTTCTCCCCTCTCCGGGCAGCAGTACTTC
NA | NA | TRBJ1-3 | TRBV7-6 | CASSLAGPDSGNTIYF | TGTGCCAGCAGCTTAGCGGGGCCAGACTCTGGAAACACCATATATTTT
TRBD2 | NA | TRBJ2-3 | TRBV20-1 | CSASAGGEKYF | TGCAGTGCGAGTGCGGGGGGGGAAAAGTATTTT
TRBD1 | NA | TRBJ1-1 | TRBV6-2/TRBV6-3 | CASRSDRVRTEAFF | TGTGCCAGCAGATCGGACAGGGTGAGGACTGAAGCTTTCTTT
TRBD2 | many | TRBJ2-3 | TRBV7-2 | CASSYAPGTRNTDTQYF | TGTGCCAGCAGTTACGCACCCGGGACTAGGAACACAGATACGCAGTATTTT
NA | NA | TRBJ2-5 | TRBV19 | CASSGRLTRDSQRRETQYF | TGTGCCAGTAGCGGGAGACTTACCCGGGACTCACAAAGGCGAGAGACCCAGTACTTC
NA | NA | TRBJ2-5 | TRBV7-9 | CASSWTLLETQYF | TGTGCCAGCAGCTGGACCCTCCTAGAGACCCAGTACTTC
TRBD2 | NA | TRBJ2-3 | TRBV11-3 | CASSSSGTSGPPDTQYF | TGTGCCAGCAGCTCATCCGGGACTAGCGGCCCGCCGGATACGCAGTATTTT
NA | NA | TRBJ2-5 | TRBV20-1 | CSAVPLQGTQYF | TGCAGTGCTGTCCCTCTACAGGGGACCCAGTACTTC
NA | few | TRBJ1-1 | TRBV28 | CASGRTLMNTEAFF | TGTGCCAGCGGTCGGACACTTATGAACACTGAAGCTTTCTTT
NA | many | TRBJ1-1 | TRBV7-2 | CASSPNLLNTEAFF | TGTGCCAGCAGCCCGAATCTTTTGAACACTGAAGCTTTCTTT
TRBD1 | few | TRBJ2-7 | TRBV10-3 | CAIRAGTGTLYEQYF | TGTGCCATCAGGGCCGGGACAGGGACCCTCTACGAGCAGTACTTC
NA | many | TRBJ2-2 | TRBV4-3 | CASNQGLNTGELFF | TGCGCCAGCAATCAGGGGTTGAACACCGGGGAGCTGTTTTTT
NA | NA | TRBJ2-3 | TRBV12-3/TRBV12-4 | CASRLYRDTQYF | TGTGCCAGCAGACTATATAGAGATACGCAGTATTTT
NA | NA | TRBJ1-5 | TRBV6-5 | CASSSRSSRHDQPQHF | TGTGCCAGCAGCTCGAGGAGTAGCCGGCACGATCAGCCCCAGCATTTT
NA | NA | TRBJ1-5 | TRBV20-1 | CSASGGTGKSNQPQHF | TGCAGTGCTAGTGGGGGGACTGGGAAGAGCAATCAGCCCCAGCATTTT
TRBD2 | NA | TRBJ2-1 | TRBV20-1 | CSASALGEGDEQFF | TGCAGTGCCTCCGCCTTGGGGGAGGGCGATGAGCAGTTCTTC
NA | NA | TRBJ1-6 | TRBV5-4 | CASSFSRNNSPLHF | TGTGCCAGCAGTTTTAGCCGTAACAATTCACCCCTCCACTTT
TRBD1 | NA | TRBJ2-7 | TRBV7-2 | CASSFDRVSYEQYF | TGTGCCAGCAGCTTCGACAGGGTCTCCTACGAGCAGTACTTC
NA | NA | TRBJ2-1 | TRBV11-2 | CASGPPLLNEQFF | TGTGCCAGCGGTCCCCCCTTACTCAATGAGCAGTTCTTC
NA | NA | TRBJ2-1 | TRBV24-1 | CATSDFEEDEQFF | TGTGCCACCAGTGATTTCGAGGAAGATGAGCAGTTCTTC
NA | once | TRBJ2-5 | TRBV10-3 | CAIGQETQYF | TGTGCCATCGGTCAGGAGACCCAGTACTTC
TRBD1 | NA | TRBJ1-5 | TRBV5-6 | CASSAWTGIVQPQHF | TGTGCCAGCAGCGCGTGGACAGGGATTGTCCAGCCCCAGCATTTT
TRBD1 | NA | TRBJ1-1 | TRBV19 | CASGQGNTEAFF | TGTGCCAGCGGACAGGGGAACACTGAAGCTTTCTTT
TRBD1 | NA | TRBJ1-3 | TRBV20-1 | CSARDRGQGVNTIYF | TGCAGTGCTAGAGATAGGGGACAGGGAGTCAACACCATATATTTT
TRBD2 | few | TRBJ2-3 | TRBV10-3 | CAISWVGRATDTQYF | TGTGCCATCAGTTGGGTCGGGAGGGCCACAGATACGCAGTATTTT
NA | NA | TRBJ2-7 | TRBV6-5 | CASSYSSGYYEQYF | TGTGCCAGCAGTTACTCTAGCGGCTACTACGAGCAGTACTTC
TRBD2 | NA | TRBJ2-1 | TRBV5-6 | CASSLAFPSGRNEQFF | TGTGCCAGCAGCTTGGCCTTTCCTAGCGGGAGGAATGAGCAGTTCTTC